The 31 T cell receptor beta chains presented below share a single source sample, sequenced in a study of blood T cell repertoires in COVID-19. Generated by immunoSEQ multiplex PCR, the TCRdb table keeps only in-frame clones and is missing some. The sample has about 260,000 clones, 80% to 90% seen once. What was sequenced was peripheral blood. Receptors were obtained from a woman aged 40 to 50 who had recovered from COVID-19.

The J gene is TRBJ2-1, the V gene TRBV2; D may be TRBD2 (5 bases). Germline CDR1 and CDR2: SNHLY and FYNNEI. With 11 bases removed from V and 15 bases from J, the gap between germline ends came to 20 bases. This CDR3 is built from 11 residues. The CDR3, as DNA: TGTGCCGGGCGGGCGAACGAGCGGCCGTTCTTC. Translating gives CAGRANERPFF.

J is TRBJ1-2 and V is TRBV14, with D hard to call. The CDR3 is made up of 12 amino acids. V dropped 4 bases and J dropped 3 bases, with 6 bases sitting between them. Germline V CDR1 and CDR2: SGHDN, FVKESK. The CDR3 protein is CASSPGYYGYTF. Written as DNA, the CDR3 is TGTGCCAGCAGCCCAGGATACTATGGCTACACCTTC.

V usage is TRBV3-1 (or the pseudogene TRBV3-2) and J usage is TRBJ1-4; the D gene is possibly TRBD1 (5 bases). Germline V gene data show CDR1 as LGHDT and CDR2 as YNNKEL (reference sequence). Between the trimmed V and J ends, which lost 5 bases and 7 bases, there was a span of 23 bases. This CDR3 region has 17 residues. DNA for the CDR3: TGTGCCAGCAGCTTTGGGGTATTCTCCGGAAGGGGTGAAAAACTGTTTTTT. This translates into CASSFGVFSGRGEKLFF.

The gene calls are TRBV10-1 and TRBJ2-5; 9 positions agree with TRBD2. Germline loops: CDR1 WNHNN, CDR2 SYGVQD (reference sequence). The CDR3 contains 18 residues. The junction had 12 bases not matched to a gene; V was cut back by 3 bases and J by 1 base. CDR3 loop: CASSDWGDASGAQETQYF. DNA for the CDR3: TGCGCCAGCAGTGATTGGGGCGATGCTAGCGGGGCCCAAGAGACCCAGTACTTC.

The chain employs TRBV21-1 and TRBJ2-3; TRBD1, the D gene given by the table, was not confirmed from the DNA. TRBV21-1 is given as a pseudogene. The CDR3 is 16 residues long. CDR3 amino acids: CASSKRPGSFRDTQYF. The CDR3 DNA sequence: TGTGCCAGCAGCAAACGCCCAGGGTCCTTTAGGGATACGCAGTATTTT.

The chain couples TRBV6-1 to TRBJ2-2; possibly TRBD2 for D (7 bases). V was clipped by 3 bases and J by 4 bases, with 12 bases between them. Germline V lookup: CDR1 MNHNS, CDR2 SASEGT. The CDR3 spans 15 residues. The CDR3 DNA sequence: TGTGCCAGCAGTGAGGCGGGGGCGGGCACCGGGGAGCTGTTTTTT. Amino acid sequence: CASSEAGAGTGELFF.

Written as DNA, the CDR3 is TGTGCCTGGACCTTGGACAGGGGGCTGGGGGAGCAGTACTTC. It specifies CAWTLDRGLGEQYF. The chain couples TRBV30 to TRBJ2-7; 11 bases are a match to TRBD1. V lost 4 bases and J lost 7; bases outside the gene matches: 9. CDR3 length: 14 residues. Germline CDR1 and CDR2: GTSNPN and SVGIG (reference sequence).

This clone was recorded once. The genes are TRBV6-1 and TRBJ1-1; no clear D gene. The germline V gene has CDR1 MNHNS and CDR2 SASEGT. The V end lost 7 bases, the J end lost 6 bases, and 3 bases lay between the germline ends. CDR3 length: 9 residues. The CDR3 region is CASTAEAFF. The CDR3 nucleotides are TGTGCCAGCACCGCTGAAGCTTTCTTT.

A single count supports this clone. The J gene is TRBJ1-5, the V gene TRBV11-2; D is unclear. This CDR3 spans 13 amino acids. With 3 bases removed from V and 3 bases from J, the gap between germline ends came to 6 bases. Per germline, CDR1 SGHAT and CDR2 FQNNGV. The DNA for the CDR3 is TGTGCCAGCAGCTTTGGACTCAATCAGCCCCAGCATTTT. It yields the protein CASSFGLNQPQHF.

This chain connects TRBV7-8 to TRBJ2-5; no clear D. Germline-derived CDR1 and CDR2 are SGHVS and FQNEAQ. CDR3 length: 14 residues. Trimming took off 5 bases at V and 4 bases at J, with 14 bases between the two ends. CDR3 sequence (DNA): TGTGCCAGCAGCCGAGGTGGTCTCAGAGAGACCCAGTACTTC. It translates to CASSRGGLRETQYF.

V is TRBV11-1 and J is TRBJ2-1, with D possibly TRBD2 on 7 matching bases. Per germline, CDR1 SGHAT and CDR2 FQDESV (reference sequence). The CDR3 is 16 residues long. The V end lost 7 bases, the J end lost 8 bases, and 24 bases lay between the germline ends. CDR3 DNA sequence: TGTGCCAGCACTTTAGGGAGGGGGTCCAAAAAGCATGAGCAGTTCTTC. It specifies CASTLGRGSKKHEQFF.

CDR3 in DNA: TGTGCCAGCAGCCTATGGACTAGGCAAGAGACCCAGTACTTC. This codes for CASSLWTRQETQYF. This sequence joins TRBV3-1 (or the pseudogene TRBV3-2) and TRBJ2-5; 7 bases agree with TRBD2. Germline V lookup: CDR1 LGHDT, CDR2 YNNKEL (reference sequence). The CDR3 is 14 amino acids. The V and J ends lost 4 bases and 2 bases, in that order; junction bases with no gene match: 4.

This clone was observed once. Other DNA sequences within the sample encode an identical CDR3. The V and J genes are TRBV20-1 and TRBJ1-2, with D perhaps matching TRBD1 (6 bases). V shed 4 bases and J shed 5 bases, with 8 bases lying between them. Looked up from germline, CDR1 is DFQATT and CDR2 is SNEGSKA (reference sequence). CDR3 length: 11 amino acids. CDR3 region: CSATTGYGYTF. In nucleotides, the CDR3 is TGCAGTGCTACTACAGGGTATGGCTACACCTTC.

The chain is built from TRBV5-1 and TRBJ2-7, with a weak D call TRBD1 (6 bases). Germline V gene data show CDR1 as SGHRS and CDR2 as YFSETQ. V gave up 3 bases and J gave up 1 base, with 17 bases separating them. CDR3 size: 16 residues. CDR3 sequence reads: CASSSLRQGSSYEQYF. As DNA, the CDR3 is TGCGCCAGCAGCTCCCTCCGGCAGGGGAGTTCCTACGAGCAGTACTTC.

The chain combines TRBV28 with TRBJ1-4; D possibly corresponds to TRBD1 (5 bases). The CDR3 runs to 15 residues. Trimming cost V 4 bases and J 4 bases, with 13 bases left between them. Germline V gene lookup returns CDR1 MDHEN and CDR2 SYDVKM. CDR3 residues: CASSSPLGDNEKLFF. CDR3 bases: TGTGCCAGCAGTTCCCCTTTAGGGGATAATGAAAAACTGTTTTTT. The whole variable domain, remainder taken from reference TRBV28 and TRBJ1-4, is DVKVTQSSRYLVKRTGEKVFLECVQDMDHENMFWYRQDPGLGLRLIYFSYDVKMKEKGDIPEGYSVSREKKERFSLILESASTNQTSMYLCASSSPLGDNEKLFFGSGTQLSVL.

This CDR3 reads CAISDRGRANEKLFF. Here the CDR3 DNA reads TGTGCCATCAGTGACAGGGGCAGGGCTAATGAAAAACTGTTTTTT. V gene TRBV10-3 combines with J gene TRBJ1-4; D might be TRBD1 (6 bases). The CDR3 totals 15 residues. Looked up from germline, CDR1 is ENHRY and CDR2 is SYGVKD. V lost 3 bases, J lost 3 bases, and 11 bases lay in between.

The chain is built from TRBV6-5 and TRBJ2-6, with D possibly matching TRBD1 (6 bases). Deletions cut 8 bases from V and 2 bases from J, with 13 bases between. Germline CDR1 reads MNHEY; CDR2 reads SVGAGI. The CDR3 has 15 residues. The CDR3 is CASSNYRAGANVLTF. As DNA, the CDR3 is TGTGCCAGCTCTAATTACAGGGCTGGGGCCAACGTCCTGACTTTC.

The chain recombines TRBV6-5 with TRBJ2-2, with TRBD2 as a possible D gene (5 bases). With 7 bases removed from V and 3 bases from J, the gap between germline ends came to 12 bases. There are 14 residues in the CDR3. The germline gives CDR1 MNHEY, CDR2 SVGAGI. This chain's CDR3 is CASNKQRDTGELFF. The CDR3 bases are TGTGCCAGCAACAAACAGAGGGACACCGGGGAGCTGTTTTTT.

This chain joins TRBV9 and TRBJ1-1; perhaps TRBD1 as D (5 bases). CDR3 length: 14 residues. Per the germline V gene, CDR1 is SGDLS and CDR2 is YYNGEE. V shed 0 bases and J shed 5 bases, with 11 bases lying between them. The DNA of the CDR3 is TGTGCCAGCAGCGTAGGGGGGGAAGGGACTGAAGCTTTCTTT. Its protein is CASSVGGEGTEAFF.

A note on this clone: Other DNA sequences in the sample encode the same CDR3. The V gene is TRBV9, the J gene TRBJ1-1; D remains ambiguous. In germline, CDR1 is SGDLS, CDR2 YYNGEE. Trimming shortened V by 1 base and J by 1 base, and 5 bases separated the two germline ends. This CDR3 comprises 13 residues. The CDR3: CASSVQSNTEAFF. Written as DNA, the CDR3 is TGTGCCAGCAGCGTACAGTCGAACACTGAAGCTTTCTTT. The whole variable domain, filled in from reference TRBV9 and TRBJ1-1, reads DSGVTQTPKHLITATGQRVTLRCSPRSGDLSVYWYQQSLDQGLQFLIQYYNGEERAKGNILERFSAQQFPDLHSELNLSSLELGDSALYFCASSVQSNTEAFFGQGTRLTVV.

The chain recombines TRBV5-4 with TRBJ1-4, with D uncertain. CDR3 size: 13 residues. The V gene lost 1 base and the J gene lost 3 bases, with 4 bases spanning the gap. CDR1 and CDR2 from the germline V gene are SGHNT and YYREEE (reference sequence). CDR3 in DNA: TGTGCCAGCAGCTTGCAGGCTAATGAAAAACTGTTTTTT. This codes for CASSLQANEKLFF.

The J gene is TRBJ1-1, the V gene TRBV9, with D maybe TRBD1 (6 bases). CDR1 is SGDLS, CDR2 YYNGEE, per germline. V lost 0 bases and J lost 1, with 10 bases in between. The CDR3 runs to 15 residues. CDR3 loop: CASSVVGAKNTEAFF. CDR3 nucleotides: TGTGCCAGCAGCGTAGTGGGGGCGAAGAACACTGAAGCTTTCTTT. Together with reference TRBV9 and TRBJ1-1, the CDR3 gives the full variable domain: DSGVTQTPKHLITATGQRVTLRCSPRSGDLSVYWYQQSLDQGLQFLIQYYNGEERAKGNILERFSAQQFPDLHSELNLSSLELGDSALYFCASSVVGAKNTEAFFGQGTRLTVV.

The J gene is TRBJ2-7, the V gene TRBV10-3; D may be TRBD2 (7 bases). V was shortened by 3 bases and J by 1 base, with 16 bases between the two germline ends. CDR3 length: 16 amino acids. Germline loops: CDR1 ENHRY, CDR2 SYGVKD. The CDR3 DNA reads as TGTGCCATCAGTGATAGGGGGGGGACTACATCCTACGAGCAGTACTTC. Its protein product is CAISDRGGTTSYEQYF.

CDR3 residues: CASSEVGGLSPLHF. In nucleotides, the CDR3 is TGTGCCAGCAGTGAAGTAGGGGGCTTGTCACCCCTCCACTTT. The rearrangement joins TRBV6-1 to TRBJ1-6, with 7 bases lining up with TRBD1. Per the germline V gene, CDR1 is MNHNS and CDR2 is SASEGT. This CDR3 region has 14 residues. V was pared by 1 base and J by 10 bases, with 4 bases of the junction left unmatched.

The chain links TRBV7-3 to TRBJ1-2; weak D call: TRBD1 (6 bases). V lost 5 bases to trimming and J lost 4 bases, with 17 bases between them. This CDR3 region has 15 residues. Germline values: CDR1 SGHTA, CDR2 FQGTGA. CDR3 in amino acids: CASSPGGGEGYGYTF. The CDR3 coding sequence is TGTGCCAGCAGCCCCGGGGGGGGCGAAGGCTATGGCTACACCTTC.

This chain links TRBV19 with TRBJ1-5, with 11 nucleotides matching TRBD1. The germline CDR1 and CDR2 sequences are LNHDA and SQIVND (reference sequence). CDR3 length equals 16 residues. The junction had 3 bases not matched to a gene; V was cut back by 4 bases and J by 1 base. The DNA of the CDR3 is TGTGCCAGTAGTAGGCGGGACAGGGGGAGCAATCAGCCCCAGCATTTT. This sequence encodes CASSRRDRGSNQPQHF.

The chain couples TRBV10-3 to TRBJ2-2, with D tentatively TRBD1 (6 bases). Germline CDR1 and CDR2: ENHRY and SYGVKD. CDR3 length: 15 amino acids. Trimming left V 2 bases short and J 2 bases short, with 9 bases between. CDR3 sequence reads: CAISETGSNTGELFF. The CDR3 DNA reads TGTGCCATCAGTGAGACAGGGAGTAACACCGGGGAGCTGTTTTTT.

A remark on this clone: Just one base apart from a much larger clone, this may be a read error. This rearrangement joins TRBV5-5 to TRBJ1-2; weak D call: TRBD1 (5 bases). The V end was cut by 1 base, the J end by 2 bases, with 6 bases between. Per the germline V gene, CDR1 is SGHKS and CDR2 is YYEKEE (reference sequence). The CDR3 has 13 amino acids. Here the CDR3 DNA reads TGTGCCAGCAGCTTGTACAGGAACTATGGCTACACCTTC. This translates into CASSLYRNYGYTF. The whole variable domain, remainder taken from reference TRBV5-5 and TRBJ1-2, is DAGVTQSPTHLIKTRGQQVTLRCSPISGHKSVSWYQQVLGQGPQFIFQYYEKEERGRGNFPDRFSARQFPNYSSELNVNALLLGDSALYLCASSLYRNYGYTFGSGTRLTVV.

This chain joins TRBV6-2 or TRBV6-3 and TRBJ2-7; 11 bases fit TRBD2. This CDR3 contains 15 residues. Germline V gene lookup returns CDR1 MNHEY and CDR2 SVGEGT. The V gene end was trimmed by 2 bases and the J gene end by 7 bases; junction bases not matched to a gene: 7. In DNA form, the CDR3 reads TGTGCCAGCAGTTACCCACTAGCGGGGGTGAGAGAGCAGTACTTC. Translated: CASSYPLAGVREQYF.

The rearrangement links TRBV5-4 to TRBJ1-5, with D tentatively TRBD1 (6 bases). This CDR3 is 14 amino acids long. V lost 4 bases to trimming and J lost 1 base, with 9 bases between them. The V gene's germline CDR1 is SGHNT and CDR2 YYREEE (reference sequence). The CDR3 protein is CASSRGGSNQPQHF. The CDR3 nucleotides are TGTGCCAGCAGCAGAGGGGGAAGCAATCAGCCCCAGCATTTT.

The chain recombines TRBV27 with TRBJ2-1; D gene unclear. The CDR3 spans 15 residues. Germline-derived CDR1 and CDR2 are MNHEY and SMNVEV (reference sequence). The germline V and J ends were trimmed by 6 bases and 0 bases, with 12 bases remaining between them. The CDR3 region is CASRNGQLSYNEQFF. The CDR3 coding sequence is TGTGCCAGCAGGAACGGTCAACTCTCCTACAATGAGCAGTTCTTC.